This is a list of T cell receptor beta chains from one sample in a study of T-cell memory formation after mild COVID-19. Each CDR3 protein is one row after TCRdb ran MiXCR on the 5' RACE reads. The sample has hundreds of thousands of distinct CDR3 sequences; about 20% are singletons. Sample: PBMCs or a T cell subset sorted from them (not recorded which). These TCRs come from an adult woman who had mild COVID-19 (a few samples of this study predate the infection). Cell type and time point are not known. Each CDR3 is given with its conserved first and last residue. The order of the fields is D gene, CDR3 length, J gene, clone size, V gene, CDR3 DNA, CDR3 protein. D genes are given only for firm matches. Not all rows give a size; the values are once, few, many and, for expanded clones, a class.

NA | 18 | TRBJ2-4 | NA | TRBV12-3/TRBV12-4 | TGTGCCAGCAGTTTTGGTGGGGGGGCCCACCAGGCCAAAAACATTCAGTACTTC | CASSFGGGAHQAKNIQYF
NA | 15 | TRBJ2-3 | few | TRBV15 | TGTGCCACCAGCGGACAGCCCGGGGGCACAGATACGCAGTATTTT | CATSGQPGGTDTQYF
NA | 12 | TRBJ1-5 | few | TRBV7-9 | TGTGCCACCTGGGACGGGTATCAGCCCCAGCATTTT | CATWDGYQPQHF
NA | 14 | TRBJ1-2 | NA | TRBV6-5 | TGTGCCAGCAGTCCCTACGAGGCCCTCTATGGCTACACCTTC | CASSPYEALYGYTF
NA | 12 | TRBJ2-5 | NA | TRBV12-3/TRBV12-4 | TGTGCCAGTCGCGAGGGCCAAGAGACCCAGTACTTC | CASREGQETQYF
NA | 17 | TRBJ2-1 | NA | TRBV10-3 | TGTGCCACCAGGACATTCCCGTCGAGAAGCTCCTACAATGAGCAGTTCTTC | CATRTFPSRSSYNEQFF
NA | 16 | TRBJ1-2 | NA | TRBV29-1 | TGCAGCGTTGAAGATCGGTGGAGCGAATCGAACTATGGCTACACCTTC | CSVEDRWSESNYGYTF
NA | 13 | TRBJ2-2 | few | TRBV29-1 | TGCAGCGTTGTAGTCCTAGCGAGCGGGGAGCTGTTTTTT | CSVVVLASGELFF
NA | 13 | TRBJ1-1 | NA | TRBV18 | TGTGCCAGCTCACCACAAAGGGAGACTGAAGCTTTCTTT | CASSPQRETEAFF
TRBD2 | 15 | TRBJ2-7 | NA | TRBV6-2/TRBV6-3 | TGTGCCAGCAGTTACAACCCTAGCGGGATCTACGAGCAGTACTTC | CASSYNPSGIYEQYF
NA | 14 | TRBJ2-2 | NA | TRBV6-2/TRBV6-3 | TGTGCCAGCACCCAAGCGGGGAACACCGGGGAGCTGTTTTTT | CASTQAGNTGELFF
NA | 13 | TRBJ1-1 | NA | TRBV7-3 | TGTGCCAGCAGCTTAGCAGGGTTGACTGAAGCTTTCTTT | CASSLAGLTEAFF
NA | 13 | TRBJ2-1 | few | TRBV20-1 | TGCAGTGCTAGTCCCCGGAGGGAGGATGAGCAGTTCTTC | CSASPRREDEQFF
NA | 14 | TRBJ1-1 | few | TRBV9 | TGTGCCAGCAATTCGGGGGCTCTGAACACTGAAGCTTTCTTT | CASNSGALNTEAFF
TRBD1 | 15 | TRBJ1-1 | few | TRBV7-8 | TGTGCCAGCAGCCCTACAGGGGGCATTAACACTGAAGCTTTCTTT | CASSPTGGINTEAFF
TRBD1 | 11 | TRBJ1-2 | NA | TRBV20-1 | TGCAGTGTTCCAGGGGGCGTAGGCTACACCTTC | CSVPGGVGYTF
TRBD2 | 19 | TRBJ2-3 | few | TRBV7-8 | TGTGCCAGCAGCTTAGAATGGGGCATAGCGGGAGAAAGCACAGATACGCAGTATTTT | CASSLEWGIAGESTDTQYF
TRBD2 | 15 | TRBJ2-7 | NA | TRBV4-1 | TGCGCCAGCAGCCAAATAGCGGGAGAGACCTACGAGCAGTACTTC | CASSQIAGETYEQYF
NA | 14 | TRBJ2-7 | few | TRBV6-2/TRBV6-3 | TGTGCCAGCAGTTACCGGGAGAAGTACTACGAGCAGTACTTC | CASSYREKYYEQYF
TRBD2 | 16 | TRBJ2-3 | NA | TRBV6-7 | TGTGCCAGCATTGACGTAGCGGGAGAAAGCACAGATACGCAGTATTTT | CASIDVAGESTDTQYF
NA | 14 | TRBJ2-7 | NA | TRBV3-1 | TGTGCCAGCAGCCGAAAGGCGGTTTCCTACGAGCAGTACTTC | CASSRKAVSYEQYF
TRBD1 | 14 | TRBJ2-3 | few | TRBV5-1 | TGCGCCAGCAGCTTCCAGACAGGGGTAGATACGCAGTATTTT | CASSFQTGVDTQYF
NA | 13 | TRBJ2-1 | NA | TRBV7-3 | TGTGCCAGCAGCTTTAAACAGTACAATGAGCAGTTCTTC | CASSFKQYNEQFF
NA | 15 | TRBJ1-2 | few | TRBV20-1 | TGCAGTGCTAGTCTCTCTTTGGGGGGTGGCTATGGCTACACCTTC | CSASLSLGGGYGYTF
NA | 12 | TRBJ2-5 | NA | TRBV4-3 | TGCGCCAGCAGCCAAGATCACGGGACCCAGTACTTC | CASSQDHGTQYF
NA | 18 | TRBJ1-2 | NA | TRBV2 | TGTGCCAGCAGTGTTTACCGAACGCAAAGCAGGACTAACTATGGCTACACCTTC | CASSVYRTQSRTNYGYTF